The table lists the clone carrying this T cell receptor beta chain with a few counts. For sequencing, patients were chosen who had shown expansion of CD8+CD57+ cells by flow cytometry. The patients, all of them, had severe acquired aplastic anemia. Genomic DNA, the template, was used for profiling of the TCR beta VDJ and CDR3. TCRdb re-analysed the reads in MiXCR, keeping a single row per CDR3 protein. The sample records 150,000 to 200,000 distinct CDR3 sequences, 55% to 65% being singletons. This sample stems from a study of CD8+CD57+ T cells in acquired aplastic anemia. The sample was sorted CD4+, CD8+, or CD8+CD57+ T cells (not recorded which) from PBMCs. The origin of this receptor is a human donor with aplastic anemia.

CDR3 sequence reads: CASKELNTIYF. Here the CDR3 DNA reads TGTGCCAGCAAAGAACTAAACACCATATATTTT. The chain recombines TRBV2 with TRBJ1-3; D remains ambiguous. In germline, CDR1 is SNHLY, CDR2 FYNNEI. Trimming cost V 7 bases and J 6 bases, with 7 bases left between them. The CDR3 spans 11 residues.